The text below deals with one T cell receptor beta chain. What it binds is unknown. This record belongs to a study of CXCR3-negative and CXCR3-positive naive CD8 T cells. Study results and limitations: In naive cells, CXCR3-negative and CXCR3-positive subsets had similar TRBV-TRBJ usage; memory cells differed. Against CXCR3-negative naive cells, CXCR3-positive naive cells showed more hydrophobic TRB CDR3s. Both naive subsets showed comparably high diversity, and memory CD8+ cells showed much lower diversity.

This CDR3 comprises 15 residues. In germline, CDR1 is MNHNS, CDR2 SASEGT. Libraries were UMI-labeled 5' RACE TRB cDNA. TCRdb reanalyzed the 5' RACE reads, giving one entry per CDR3 protein sequence and no DNA. This table holds 50,000 to 65,000 distinct CDR3 sequences. Sample: naive CXCR3- CD8+ T cells from blood. Subset indicated: CD45RO-CCR7+CD27+CD95- naive CD8+ T cells lacking CXCR3 (TNR3-). The TCR comes from a human donor in good health. Some clones in this sample may be carry-over from other donors' samples. The genes are TRBV6-1 and TRBJ2-1; TCRdb indicates TRBD1, and absent DNA this call remains unverified. The CDR3 loop reads CASTSTPLTHNEQFF.